The 25 T cell receptor beta chains listed next were all sequenced from one sample in a study of technical replicates of blood from a few donors. Using immunoSEQ multiplex PCR, the repertoire was profiled, and TCRdb retains in-frame clones only, with some absent. The repertoire holds more than 75,000 clones, with roughly 90% as singletons. Sequenced: T cells isolated from PBMCs. These receptors were collected from a human donor in good health.

This clone was observed once. The chain couples TRBV5-4 to TRBJ1-4; D gene uncertain. The CDR3 extends over 15 amino acids. V shed 3 bases and J shed 7 bases, with 16 bases lying between them. Germline values: CDR1 SGHNT, CDR2 YYREEE (reference sequence). The CDR3 protein is CASSWYSRPGEKLFF. CDR3 nucleotides: TGTGCCAGCAGCTGGTACAGCCGACCAGGTGAAAAACTGTTTTTT.

The chain recombines TRBV28 with TRBJ2-7; D perhaps matches TRBD1 (6 bases). Germline loops: CDR1 MDHEN, CDR2 SYDVKM. V lost 7 bases to trimming and J lost 1 base, with 8 bases between them. The CDR3 has 12 residues. The CDR3 is CASTDRSYEQYF. The CDR3 DNA follows: TGTGCCAGCACGGACAGATCCTACGAGCAGTACTTC.

The rearrangement uses TRBV19 and TRBJ2-1; the D gene is possibly TRBD2 (5 bases). CDR3 size: 14 residues. V was cut by 3 bases and J by 8 bases, with 14 bases left in between. Germline V gene sequence: CDR1 LNHDA, CDR2 SQIVND (reference sequence). CDR3 in amino acids: CASSIERRPYEQFF. As DNA, the CDR3 is TGTGCCAGTAGTATCGAGCGGCGTCCATATGAGCAGTTCTTC.

The chain recombines TRBV2 with TRBJ1-1; 10 nucleotides align to TRBD1. The CDR3 is made up of 13 amino acids. The germline V gene encodes CDR1 SNHLY and CDR2 FYNNEI. V trimming: 4 bases; J trimming: 8 bases; junction bases outside the gene matches: 4. CDR3 in amino acids: CASSGLTGGEAFF. The CDR3 bases are TGTGCCAGCAGTGGATTGACAGGGGGCGAAGCTTTCTTT.

The J gene is TRBJ1-2, the V gene TRBV5-1, with D unresolved. The CDR3 extends over 11 amino acids. The V and J ends lost 2 bases and 8 bases respectively, with 7 bases between them. Germline V gene sequence: CDR1 SGHRS, CDR2 YFSETQ. The DNA for the CDR3 is TGCGCCAGCAGCTTAGATAGAGGCTACACCTTC. Amino acid sequence: CASSLDRGYTF.

V gene TRBV25-1 combines with J gene TRBJ1-1; D remains unclear. The CDR3 sequence is 11 residues long. Trimming pared 4 bases from V and 6 bases from J, leaving 6 bases between. Germline CDR1 MGHDK, CDR2 SYGVNS. CDR3 DNA: TGTGCCAGCAGTGGGGGAGCTGAAGCTTTCTTT. It codes for CASSGGAEAFF.

The V call is TRBV9, the J call TRBJ1-4; D is uncertain. From germline, CDR1 is SGDLS and CDR2 YYNGEE. The CDR3 has 15 residues. V was pared by 3 bases and J by 1 base, with 10 bases between. As DNA, the CDR3 is TGTGCCAGCAGCGCCCAGGCAGGAACTAATGAAAAACTGTTTTTT. Its protein product is CASSAQAGTNEKLFF.

CDR3 DNA: TGTGCCAGCAGCTTAGACTCGCGGGGGCCCTGGGATGAGCAGTTCTTC. Translating gives CASSLDSRGPWDEQFF. The chain has TRBV7-6 and TRBJ2-1, with D maybe TRBD2 (7 bases). There are 16 residues in the CDR3. The germline CDR1 and CDR2 sequences are SGHVS and FNYEAQ. Trimming removed 1 base at V and 8 bases at J, with 18 bases between.

The genes are TRBV28 and TRBJ2-7; 8 bases match TRBD2. V gave up 2 bases and J gave up 5 bases; unmatched junction bases: 11. CDR3 length: 16 amino acids. Germline V gene data show CDR1 as MDHEN and CDR2 as SYDVKM. The CDR3 region has the DNA TGTGCCAGCAGTTTAAACCGGGGGGGCCCCCTGAACGAGCAGTACTTC. Encoded protein: CASSLNRGGPLNEQYF.

The rearrangement uses TRBV7-2 and TRBJ1-3; D is possibly TRBD1 (6 bases). Trimming took 3 bases from V and 0 from J, leaving 12 bases between them. Germline V gene lookup returns CDR1 SGHTA and CDR2 FQGNSA. This CDR3 comprises 16 residues. The CDR3: CASSLVQGISGNTIYF. In nucleotides, the CDR3 is TGTGCCAGCAGCTTGGTACAGGGCATCTCTGGAAACACCATATATTTT.

The genes are TRBV30 and TRBJ2-6; 7 positions match TRBD1. CDR1 and CDR2 from the germline V gene are GTSNPN and SVGIG (reference sequence). The CDR3 contains 13 residues. V gave up 5 bases and J gave up 4 bases; unmatched junction bases: 2. In DNA, the CDR3 is TGTGCCTGGGGGACAGTCGGGGCCAACGTCCTGACTTTC. Residues: CAWGTVGANVLTF.

This chain links TRBV30 with TRBJ2-3, with D perhaps TRBD2 (6 bases). Germline V gives CDR1 GTSNPN, CDR2 SVGIG (reference sequence). V lost 2 bases, J lost 2 bases, and 14 bases lay in between. CDR3 size: 15 residues. DNA of the CDR3: TGTGCCTGGAGTAGGGGAAGCGGGCACACAGATACGCAGTATTTT. This gives the protein CAWSRGSGHTDTQYF. Drawing the rest from reference TRBV30 and TRBJ2-3, the complete variable domain is SQTIHQWPATLVQPVGSPLSLECTVEGTSNPNLYWYRQAAGRGLQLLFYSVGIGQISSEVPQNLSASRPQDRQFILSSKKLLLSDSGFYLCAWSRGSGHTDTQYFGPGTRLTVL.

The chain carries TRBV9 and TRBJ2-5, with D possibly being TRBD2 (6 bases). Between the trimmed V and J ends, which lost 3 bases and 1 base, there was a span of 13 bases. Germline V gene data show CDR1 as SGDLS and CDR2 as YYNGEE. The CDR3 spans 15 residues. DNA of the CDR3: TGTGCCAGCAGCGGTGACGGAGGGGCCCAAGAGACCCAGTACTTC. Protein product: CASSGDGGAQETQYF.

The gene calls are TRBV23-1 and TRBJ2-1; 14 bases fit TRBD2. TRBV23-1 is filed as an ORF, its function uncertain. CDR3 size: 19 residues. After removal of 2 bases from V and 8 bases from J, the junction contained 14 bases not matched to a gene. CDR3 protein: CASSQTLPGLAGEGYEQFF. CDR3 coding DNA: TGCGCCAGCAGTCAAACCCTACCGGGACTAGCGGGAGAAGGTTATGAGCAGTTCTTC.

The gene calls are TRBV15 and TRBJ2-5; D possibly corresponds to TRBD1 (6 bases). V was cut by 3 bases and J by 5 bases, with 16 bases left in between. This CDR3 has 15 residues. The V gene's germline CDR1 is LNHNV and CDR2 YYDKDF (reference sequence). CDR3 sequence (DNA): TGTGCCACCAGCAGGCGGACAGCAGCTGTGGAGACCCAGTACTTC. Translated, it gives CATSRRTAAVETQYF. The entire variable domain, with the rest obtained from reference TRBV15 and TRBJ2-5, is as follows: DAMVIQNPRYQVTQFGKPVTLSCSQTLNHNVMYWYQQKSSQAPKLLFHYYDKDFNNEADTPDNFQSRRPNTSFCFLDIRSPGLGDTAMYLCATSRRTAAVETQYFGPGTRLLVL.

The gene calls are TRBV19 and TRBJ2-4, with TRBD1 identical over 10 bases. In germline, CDR1 is LNHDA, CDR2 SQIVND (reference sequence). The CDR3 is made up of 13 amino acids. Unmatched junction bases numbered 4, after V lost 6 bases and J lost 8 bases. DNA of the CDR3: TGTGCCAGTAGCGACAGGGGGCCGGACATTCAGTACTTC. This sequence encodes CASSDRGPDIQYF.

The count of this clone is one. The chain recombines TRBV9 with TRBJ1-4; 7 bases align to TRBD1. The CDR3 contains 16 residues. V was clipped by 2 bases and J by 4 bases; unmatched bases: 8. In germline, CDR1 is SGDLS, CDR2 YYNGEE. The CDR3 region is CASSVNPGQINEKLFF. The CDR3 DNA is TGTGCCAGCAGCGTGAATCCGGGACAGATTAATGAAAAACTGTTTTTT.

The gene calls are TRBV10-2 and TRBJ2-7; 10 bases fit TRBD2. J lost 0 bases, V lost 3 bases, and 5 bases had no gene match. The CDR3 extends over 16 amino acids. Germline CDR1 and CDR2: WSHSY and SAAADI. The CDR3 loop is CASSDSLAGVSYEQYF. DNA for the CDR3: TGCGCCAGCAGTGATTCCCTAGCGGGAGTCTCCTACGAGCAGTACTTC.

This chain links TRBV5-6 with TRBJ1-2; 7 nucleotides align to TRBD1. With 3 bases clipped from V and 3 bases from J, the junction kept 2 bases outside the gene matches. Per germline, CDR1 SGHDT and CDR2 YYEEEE. This CDR3 spans 13 amino acids. This CDR3 reads CASSSQGYYGYTF. The DNA of the CDR3 is TGTGCCAGCAGCTCACAGGGGTACTATGGCTACACCTTC.

This clone showed up just a few times. The chain couples TRBV2 to TRBJ1-1, with D perhaps TRBD1 (5 bases). This CDR3 spans 13 amino acids. Trimming took off 7 bases at V and 4 bases at J, with 13 bases between the two ends. CDR1 and CDR2 (germline): SNHLY, FYNNEI. The CDR3 reads CASKWAGFTEAFF. The CDR3 DNA sequence: TGTGCCAGCAAGTGGGCAGGGTTCACTGAAGCTTTCTTT.

V gene TRBV4-2 combines with J gene TRBJ2-1; 7 nucleotides line up with TRBD2. The CDR3 has 17 residues. Looked up from germline, CDR1 is LGHNA and CDR2 is YNFKEQ. V shed 2 bases, J shed 0 bases, and the junction held 7 bases outside the gene matches. The CDR3 reads CASSQPIAGSSYNEQFF. In DNA, the CDR3 is TGTGCCAGCAGCCAACCTATAGCGGGTAGCTCCTACAATGAGCAGTTCTTC.

The gene calls are TRBV5-6 and TRBJ2-7; tentative D call: TRBD1 (6 bases). The V end lost 0 bases, the J end lost 5 bases, and 15 bases lay between the germline ends. The CDR3 is made up of 15 amino acids. The germline V gene has CDR1 SGHDT and CDR2 YYEEEE. CDR3 amino acids: CASSLGGTRADEQYF. CDR3 nucleotides: TGTGCCAGCAGCTTGGGTGGGACACGGGCGGACGAGCAGTACTTC.

The V gene is TRBV5-1, the J gene TRBJ1-4; the D is unclear. Germline V gives CDR1 SGHRS, CDR2 YFSETQ. The CDR3 loop spans 14 amino acids. V gave up 0 bases and J gave up 8 bases, with 11 bases separating them. The CDR3 sequence: CASSLGHREEKLFF. The CDR3 region has the DNA TGCGCCAGCAGCTTGGGACATCGGGAAGAAAAACTGTTTTTT.

The genes are TRBV19 and TRBJ2-7; 9 bases align to TRBD1. The trim removed 6 bases at V and 6 bases at J, leaving 9 bases unmatched. CDR3 length: 14 residues. Germline-derived CDR1 and CDR2 are LNHDA and SQIVND (reference sequence). CDR3 DNA: TGTGCCAGTAGGGAACCGGGACAGGGAAGCGAGCAGTACTTC. Translated: CASREPGQGSEQYF.

This chain connects TRBV5-4 to TRBJ1-2; possibly TRBD1 for D (6 bases). The V gene lost 5 bases and the J gene lost 4 bases, with 12 bases spanning the gap. This CDR3 is 13 amino acids long. The germline CDR1 and CDR2 sequences are SGHNT and YYREEE (reference sequence). CDR3: CASRSGEPYGYTF. The DNA for the CDR3 is TGTGCCAGCAGATCAGGGGAGCCCTATGGCTACACCTTC.